Listed here are 5 T cell receptor beta chains from one sample, sequenced in a study of T cell responses to AZD1222 COVID-19 vaccine. Some clones are missing from TCRdb's copy, which holds only in-frame ones; the method was immunoSEQ multiplex PCR. The repertoire holds roughly 150,000 clones, with more than 70% as singletons. Specimen: peripheral blood, collected on day 0 of AZD1222 vaccination. These receptor sequences come from an adult in good health.

This clone has only a few counts. The rearrangement uses TRBV14 and TRBJ2-5, with 7 bases aligning to TRBD2. Germline assignment: CDR1 SGHDN and CDR2 FVKESK. V was clipped by 3 bases and J by 3 bases; unmatched bases: 4. The CDR3 consists of 14 residues. The CDR3 DNA is TGTGCCAGCAGCCAGCGACTAGCTAAAGAGACCCAGTACTTC. It yields the protein CASSQRLAKETQYF.

The chain employs TRBV7-3 and TRBJ2-1; D is uncertain. CDR1 is SGHTA and CDR2 is FQGTGA in the germline V gene. V was pared by 2 bases and J by 2 bases, with 13 bases between. This CDR3 spans 16 amino acids. The CDR3 DNA sequence: TGTGCCAGCAGCTTAGGGGTTGGGCGCACCTACAATGAGCAGTTCTTC. Translating gives CASSLGVGRTYNEQFF.

The chain combines TRBV19 with TRBJ1-1; TRBD1 aligns across 8 bases. J lost 5 bases, V lost 3 bases, and 23 bases had no gene match. Germline-derived CDR1 and CDR2 are LNHDA and SQIVND (reference sequence). This CDR3 contains 20 residues. Written as DNA, the CDR3 is TGTGCCAGTAGTATTTTTGCGCCACTTAGGGTTACAGGGGGTGGTACTGAAGCTTTCTTT. It yields the protein CASSIFAPLRVTGGGTEAFF.

The V call is TRBV10-2, the J call TRBJ1-5, with D hard to call. Germline V gene data show CDR1 as WSHSY and CDR2 as SAAADI. The CDR3 runs 17 residues. The germline V and J ends were trimmed by 0 bases and 4 bases, with 16 bases remaining between them. The CDR3 protein is CASSESVGGSANQPQHF. CDR3 bases: TGCGCCAGCAGTGAGTCGGTGGGAGGGAGTGCAAATCAGCCCCAGCATTTT.

The rearrangement links TRBV6-5 to TRBJ1-6, with TRBD1 as a possible D gene (5 bases). The germline gives CDR1 MNHEY, CDR2 SVGAGI. This CDR3 spans 12 amino acids. The V and J ends lost 7 bases and 10 bases respectively, with 11 bases between them. The CDR3 loop is CASTGVGSPLHF. The DNA for the CDR3 is TGTGCCAGCACGGGGGTGGGATCACCCCTCCACTTT.